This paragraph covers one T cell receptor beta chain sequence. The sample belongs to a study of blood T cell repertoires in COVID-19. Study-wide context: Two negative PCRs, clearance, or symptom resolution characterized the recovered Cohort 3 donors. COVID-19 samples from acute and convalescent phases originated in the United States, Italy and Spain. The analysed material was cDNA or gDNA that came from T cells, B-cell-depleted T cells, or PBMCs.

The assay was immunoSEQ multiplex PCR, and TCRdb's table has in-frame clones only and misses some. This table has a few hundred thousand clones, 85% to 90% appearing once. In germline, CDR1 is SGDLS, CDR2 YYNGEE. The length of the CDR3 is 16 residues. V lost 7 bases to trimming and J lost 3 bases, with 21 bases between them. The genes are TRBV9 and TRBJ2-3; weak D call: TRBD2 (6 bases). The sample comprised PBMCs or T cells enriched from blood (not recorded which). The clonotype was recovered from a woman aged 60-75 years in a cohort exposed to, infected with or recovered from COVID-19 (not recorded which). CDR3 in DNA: TGTGCCAGCTCCCGAGGAGGGGTTTTTGGTACAGATACGCAGTATTTT. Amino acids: CASSRGGVFGTDTQYF. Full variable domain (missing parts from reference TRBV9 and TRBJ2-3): DSGVTQTPKHLITATGQRVTLRCSPRSGDLSVYWYQQSLDQGLQFLIQYYNGEERAKGNILERFSAQQFPDLHSELNLSSLELGDSALYFCASSRGGVFGTDTQYFGPGTRLTVL.